The text below deals with one T cell receptor beta chain. One end of the junction varies from germline; a read error may be responsible. The CDR3 length is 18 residues. The V gene's germline CDR1 is MNHEY and CDR2 SVGAGI. The sample is drawn from a study of tumor-infiltrating lymphocytes in primary liver carcinoma. With around 500 ng total RNA as template and a constant-region primer, TCR beta cDNA was made. Construction of TCR beta libraries relied on three successive nested multiplex PCR rounds employing slightly modified ARM-PCR. Forward primers for TRBV1-TRBV30 and a C-beta reverse primer served the first two PCR rounds, at roughly 10 cycles each. TCRdb passed the multiplex PCR reads through MiXCR, listing each CDR3 protein once. The profile shows around 70,000 distinct CDR3 sequences, more than 60% of them singletons. Bulk tissue was left unsorted, and RNA and DNA were co-extracted from approximately 20-30 mg of it.

The chain combines TRBV6-5 with TRBJ2-6, with D perhaps given as TRBD1 or TRBD2 (5 bases each). The receptor's source is a man aged 35 to 55 with primary liver carcinoma and hepatitis B virus infection. Sequences were obtained from liver tumor tissue from sampling region 4. The subset denotes: tumor region T4, right-lateral pole. CDR3 in DNA: TGTGGCAGCAGTCTTTGGACCGGGATGAAAGCTGGGGCCAATGTCCTGACTTTC. This gives the protein CGSSLWTGMKAGANVLTF.